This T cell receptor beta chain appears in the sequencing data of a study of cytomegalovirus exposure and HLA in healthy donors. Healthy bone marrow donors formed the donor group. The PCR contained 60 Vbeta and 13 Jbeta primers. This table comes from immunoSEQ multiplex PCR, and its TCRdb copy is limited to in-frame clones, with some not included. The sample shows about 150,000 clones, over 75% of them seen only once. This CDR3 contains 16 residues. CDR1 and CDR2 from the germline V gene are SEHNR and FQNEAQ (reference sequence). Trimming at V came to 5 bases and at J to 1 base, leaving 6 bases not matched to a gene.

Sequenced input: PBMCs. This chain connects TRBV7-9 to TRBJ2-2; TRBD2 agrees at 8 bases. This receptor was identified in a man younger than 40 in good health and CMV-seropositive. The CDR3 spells CASSPTSGENTGELFF. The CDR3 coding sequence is TGTGCCAGCAGCCCTACTAGCGGAGAGAACACCGGGGAGCTGTTTTTT.